Presented here are 19 T cell receptor beta chains from one specimen sequenced in a study of identical twins. TCRdb re-called the 5' RACE reads with MiXCR, one entry per CDR3 protein. This sample has hundreds of thousands of distinct CDR3 sequences, with 6% to 6.5% found just once. Sequenced material: naive T cells sorted from blood. These receptors came from a man younger than 35 in good health.

This clonotype was observed a few times. The V gene is TRBV28, the J gene TRBJ2-1; 7 nucleotides line up with TRBD2. With 6 bases clipped from V and 4 bases from J, the junction kept 15 bases outside the gene matches. Germline CDR1 is MDHEN and CDR2 is SYDVKM. The CDR3 extends over 17 amino acids. In DNA form, the CDR3 reads TGTGCCAGCAGCCTAGGGCGAAAAGGGGAGGGTTACAATGAGCAGTTCTTC. This encodes CASSLGRKGEGYNEQFF.

The V gene is TRBV11-3, the J gene TRBJ2-1, with 10 bases aligning to TRBD2. The length of the CDR3 is 16 residues. The germline CDR1 and CDR2 sequences are SGHNT and YENEEA. V dropped 5 bases and J dropped 1; count of bases not matched to a gene: 5. CDR3 loop: CASSPGTSDSYNEQFF. In DNA, the CDR3 is TGTGCCAGCAGCCCAGGGACTAGCGATTCCTACAATGAGCAGTTCTTC.

The chain uses TRBV9 and TRBJ2-3; 12 positions match TRBD2. The V and J ends lost 4 bases and 6 bases, in that order; junction bases with no gene match: 12. Per the germline V gene, CDR1 is SGDLS and CDR2 is YYNGEE. This CDR3 region has 17 residues. Written as DNA, the CDR3 is TGTGCCAGCAGCAAAAGACTAGCGGGAGTCCTGGGGGATACGCAGTATTTT. This translates into CASSKRLAGVLGDTQYF. Full variable domain (remainder filled in from reference TRBV9 and TRBJ2-3): DSGVTQTPKHLITATGQRVTLRCSPRSGDLSVYWYQQSLDQGLQFLIQYYNGEERAKGNILERFSAQQFPDLHSELNLSSLELGDSALYFCASSKRLAGVLGDTQYFGPGTRLTVL.

The table lists this clonotype with many counts. V gene TRBV6-1 combines with J gene TRBJ1-4, with D possibly TRBD1 on 6 matching bases. Germline values: CDR1 MNHNS, CDR2 SASEGT. V dropped 6 bases and J dropped 5 bases, with 13 bases sitting between them. The CDR3 contains 14 residues. The CDR3 sequence is CASSSRGGNEKLFF. The CDR3 DNA reads TGTGCCAGCAGCTCAAGAGGGGGGAATGAAAAACTGTTTTTT.

Only a few counts were recorded for this clonotype. The chain uses TRBV7-9 and TRBJ2-7; maybe TRBD2 (5 bases). Germline V gives CDR1 SEHNR, CDR2 FQNEAQ (reference sequence). Trimming removed 3 bases from V and 3 bases from J, with 18 bases in between. There are 16 residues in the CDR3. CDR3 DNA: TGTGCCAGCAGCTTTGGGCGCCCGACGGGATACTACGAGCAGTACTTC. This sequence encodes CASSFGRPTGYYEQYF.

The chain combines TRBV3-1 with TRBJ2-3, with D perhaps matching TRBD2 (5 bases). The CDR3 runs to 15 residues. V lost 0 bases to trimming and J lost 4 bases, with 11 bases between them. The germline gives CDR1 LGHDT, CDR2 YNNKEL (reference sequence). The DNA for the CDR3 is TGTGCCAGCAGCCAAGACGGGAACAACCCAGATACGCAGTATTTT. This gives the protein CASSQDGNNPDTQYF.

This clonotype showed up many times. The rearrangement uses TRBV5-1 and TRBJ2-1, with 8 bases that match TRBD2. The CDR3 length is 16 residues. Looked up from germline, CDR1 is SGHRS and CDR2 is YFSETQ. The V gene end was trimmed by 4 bases and the J gene end by 3 bases; junction bases not matched to a gene: 9. Here the CDR3 DNA reads TGCGCCAGCAGCCCCTCGGGAGGGGAAAGCTACAATGAGCAGTTCTTC. This translates into CASSPSGGESYNEQFF.

The sample holds many counts of this clonotype. This sequence joins TRBV28 and TRBJ2-3; 9 nucleotides agree with TRBD2. Germline CDR1 is MDHEN and CDR2 is SYDVKM. The CDR3 covers 17 residues. Trimming removed 2 bases from V and 2 bases from J; junction bases left unmatched: 8. CDR3 sequence (DNA): TGTGCCAGCAGTTTAGTTACTAGCGGGCGGATCACAGATACGCAGTATTTT. It translates to CASSLVTSGRITDTQYF.

The chain joins TRBV12-3 or TRBV12-4 to TRBJ2-5, with TRBD1 identical over 10 bases. After removal of 6 bases from V and 1 base from J, the junction contained 8 bases not matched to a gene. This CDR3 spans 16 amino acids. Here the CDR3 reads CASRPSGTGAQETQYF. Written as DNA, the CDR3 is TGTGCCAGCAGGCCATCCGGGACAGGGGCCCAAGAGACCCAGTACTTC.

The V gene is TRBV18, the J gene TRBJ1-1; tentatively, D is TRBD1 (5 bases). The CDR3 extends over 13 amino acids. V dropped 10 bases and J dropped 1 base, with 13 bases sitting between them. Germline CDR1 reads KGHSH; CDR2 reads LQKENI. DNA of the CDR3: TGTGCCACCTCGCCAGGGCGGAACACTGAAGCTTTCTTT. This gives the protein CATSPGRNTEAFF.

In its sample, this clonotype was seen a few times. The chain is built from TRBV2 and TRBJ2-1; tentatively, D is TRBD2 (6 bases). V was pared by 3 bases and J by 6 bases, with 9 bases between. CDR1 and CDR2 from the germline V gene are SNHLY and FYNNEI. This CDR3 is 13 amino acids long. CDR3 in DNA: TGTGCCAGCAGTGAGGGCGGGACCAATGAGCAGTTCTTC. Translated, it gives CASSEGGTNEQFF.

V and J are TRBV10-3 and TRBJ1-1; 11 nucleotides match TRBD1. Losses at the gene ends were 6 bases for V and 3 bases for J; bases not matched to a gene: 9. Germline-derived CDR1 and CDR2 are ENHRY and SYGVKD. The CDR3 runs to 16 residues. This CDR3 is CAIRATDRGQYTEAFF. The CDR3 DNA reads TGTGCCATCAGAGCAACGGACAGGGGGCAGTACACTGAAGCTTTCTTT.

This clonotype came up many times. The chain links TRBV15 to TRBJ2-3, with 8 bases identical to TRBD2. Germline loops: CDR1 LNHNV, CDR2 YYDKDF (reference sequence). Trimming cost V 4 bases and J 5 bases; bases outside gene matches: 8. CDR3 size: 15 residues. CDR3 sequence: CATSKVGRAEDTQYF. CDR3 in DNA: TGTGCCACCAGCAAGGTCGGGAGGGCCGAAGATACGCAGTATTTT. The variable domain in full, completed from reference TRBV15 and TRBJ2-3, reads DAMVIQNPRYQVTQFGKPVTLSCSQTLNHNVMYWYQQKSSQAPKLLFHYYDKDFNNEADTPDNFQSRRPNTSFCFLDIRSPGLGDTAMYLCATSKVGRAEDTQYFGPGTRLTVL.

The genes are TRBV14 and TRBJ2-7, with D unresolved. Germline CDR1 and CDR2: SGHDN and FVKESK. The CDR3 contains 15 residues. The ends were cut back, 1 base at V and 0 bases at J, with 10 bases in the middle. The CDR3 DNA reads as TGTGCCAGCAGCCAAGGGCACTATAGCTCCTACGAGCAGTACTTC. This translates into CASSQGHYSSYEQYF.

In its sample, this clonotype was seen a few times. V is TRBV20-1 and J is TRBJ2-3, with D unresolved. This CDR3 is built from 12 residues. Trimming pared 6 bases from V and 0 bases from J, leaving 7 bases between. In germline, CDR1 is DFQATT, CDR2 SNEGSKA (reference sequence). In DNA form, the CDR3 reads TGCAGTGCCGGGTTTAGCACAGATACGCAGTATTTT. This sequence encodes CSAGFSTDTQYF.

The chain links TRBV15 to TRBJ1-1, with D possibly matching TRBD1 (5 bases). The CDR3 spans 13 residues. V dropped 3 bases and J dropped 2 bases, with 7 bases sitting between them. Looked up from germline, CDR1 is LNHNV and CDR2 is YYDKDF (reference sequence). The CDR3 DNA reads TGTGCCACCAGCAGGGACACAAACACTGAAGCTTTCTTT. It is translated as CATSRDTNTEAFF.

The gene calls are TRBV4-1 and TRBJ2-2; 8 nucleotides line up with TRBD2. The length of the CDR3 is 16 residues. Germline trimming cut 4 bases from V and 1 base from J; bases unmatched to any gene: 5. In germline, CDR1 is MGHRA, CDR2 YSYEKL. CDR3 bases: TGCGCCAGCAGCCCCGGACTAGCCCGGAACACCGGGGAGCTGTTTTTT. Its protein product is CASSPGLARNTGELFF.

This clonotype was seen repeatedly, ten times or more. The chain uses TRBV7-9 and TRBJ1-1, with no clear D. The CDR3 has 11 amino acids. Trimming pared 1 base from V and 11 bases from J, leaving 8 bases between. From germline, CDR1 is SEHNR and CDR2 FQNEAQ (reference sequence). The CDR3 DNA is TGTGCCAGCAGCTTAGAAGGGATGGCTTTCTTT. It translates to CASSLEGMAFF. The full variable domain, its missing parts supplied by reference TRBV7-9 and TRBJ1-1, is DTGVSQNPRHKITKRGQNVTFRCDPISEHNRLYWYRQTLGQGPEFLTYFQNEAQLEKSRLLSDRFSAERPKGSFSTLEIQRTEQGDSAMYLCASSLEGMAFFGQGTRLTVV.

This clonotype was seen at least ten times. The chain is built from TRBV6-5 and TRBJ2-5; D may be TRBD1 (6 bases). Germline-derived CDR1 and CDR2 are MNHEY and SVGAGI. This CDR3 is 14 amino acids long. V shed 0 bases and J shed 3 bases, with 8 bases lying between them. As DNA, the CDR3 is TGTGCCAGCAGTTACTCGAGGGGGAAAGAGACCCAGTACTTC. This sequence encodes CASSYSRGKETQYF.